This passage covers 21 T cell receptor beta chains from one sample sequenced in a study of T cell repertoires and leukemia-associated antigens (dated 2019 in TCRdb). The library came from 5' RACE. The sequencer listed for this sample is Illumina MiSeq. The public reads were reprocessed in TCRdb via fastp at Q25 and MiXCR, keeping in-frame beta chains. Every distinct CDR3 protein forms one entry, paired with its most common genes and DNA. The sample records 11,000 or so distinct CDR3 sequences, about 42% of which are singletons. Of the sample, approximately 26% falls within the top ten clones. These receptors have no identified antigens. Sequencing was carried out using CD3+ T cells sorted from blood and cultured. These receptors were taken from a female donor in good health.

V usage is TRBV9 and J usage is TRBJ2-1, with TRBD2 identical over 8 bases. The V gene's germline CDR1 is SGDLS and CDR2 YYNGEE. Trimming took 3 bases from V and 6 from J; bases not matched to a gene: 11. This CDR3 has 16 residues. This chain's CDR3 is CASSGPFSGKGNEQFF. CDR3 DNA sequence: TGTGCCAGCAGCGGCCCTTTTAGCGGGAAGGGCAATGAGCAGTTCTTC. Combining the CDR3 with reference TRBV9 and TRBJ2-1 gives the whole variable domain DSGVTQTPKHLITATGQRVTLRCSPRSGDLSVYWYQQSLDQGLQFLIQYYNGEERAKGNILERFSAQQFPDLHSELNLSSLELGDSALYFCASSGPFSGKGNEQFFGPGTRLTVL.

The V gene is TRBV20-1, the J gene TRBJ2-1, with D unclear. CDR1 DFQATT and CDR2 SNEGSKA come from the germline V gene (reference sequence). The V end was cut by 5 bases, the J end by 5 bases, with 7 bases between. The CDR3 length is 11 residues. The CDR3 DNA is TGCAGTGCTCCGAGGAACAATGAGCAGTTCTTC. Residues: CSAPRNNEQFF.

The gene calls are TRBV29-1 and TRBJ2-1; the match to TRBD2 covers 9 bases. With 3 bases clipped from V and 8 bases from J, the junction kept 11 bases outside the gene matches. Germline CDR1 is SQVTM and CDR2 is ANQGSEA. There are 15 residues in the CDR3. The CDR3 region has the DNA TGCAGCGTTGATGTTTCTAGCGGGATTGCCGATGAGCAGTTCTTC. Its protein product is CSVDVSSGIADEQFF.

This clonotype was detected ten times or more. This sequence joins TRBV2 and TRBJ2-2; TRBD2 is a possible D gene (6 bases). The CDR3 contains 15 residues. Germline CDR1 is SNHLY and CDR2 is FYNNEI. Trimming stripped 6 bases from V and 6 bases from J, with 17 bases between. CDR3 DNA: TGTGCCAGCAGGTTGGCAGGCGGGATCCCCGGGGAGCTGTTTTTT. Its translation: CASRLAGGIPGELFF.

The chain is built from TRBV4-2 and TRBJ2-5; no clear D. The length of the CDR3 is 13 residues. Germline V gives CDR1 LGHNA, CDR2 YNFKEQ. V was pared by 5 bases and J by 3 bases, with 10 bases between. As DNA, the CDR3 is TGTGCCAGCAGCTTCTCGCTGGAAGAGACCCAGTACTTC. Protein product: CASSFSLEETQYF.

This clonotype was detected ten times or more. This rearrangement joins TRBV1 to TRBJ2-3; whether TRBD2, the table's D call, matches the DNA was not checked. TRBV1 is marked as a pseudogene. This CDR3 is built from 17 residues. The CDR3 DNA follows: TGCACCAGCAGCCTGGGACTAGCGGGAGCTGGGGCAGATACGCAGTATTTT. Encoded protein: CTSSLGLAGAGADTQYF.

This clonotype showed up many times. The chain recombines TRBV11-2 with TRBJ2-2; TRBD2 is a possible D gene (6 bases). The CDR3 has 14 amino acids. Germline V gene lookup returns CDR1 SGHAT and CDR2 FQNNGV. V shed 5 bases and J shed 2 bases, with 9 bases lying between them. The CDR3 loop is CASSRRGNTGELFF. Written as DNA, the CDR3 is TGTGCCAGCAGCCGGCGGGGAAACACCGGGGAGCTGTTTTTT.

The CDR3 loop is CASSRRTSGRASEQYF. CDR3 sequence (DNA): TGTGCCAGCTCAAGACGGACTAGCGGGAGGGCCAGCGAGCAGTACTTC. This chain joins TRBV18 and TRBJ2-7; the match to TRBD2 covers 15 bases. CDR3 length equals 16 residues. The germline V gene has CDR1 KGHSH and CDR2 LQKENI. With V trimmed by 5 bases and J by 6 bases, 8 bases remained unmatched.

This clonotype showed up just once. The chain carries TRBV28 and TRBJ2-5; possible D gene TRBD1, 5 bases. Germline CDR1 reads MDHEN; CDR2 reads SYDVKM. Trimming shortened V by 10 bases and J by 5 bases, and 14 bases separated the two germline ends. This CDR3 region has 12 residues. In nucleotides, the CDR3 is TGTGCCACCGAGCAGGGCGTGGAGACCCAGTACTTC. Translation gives CATEQGVETQYF.

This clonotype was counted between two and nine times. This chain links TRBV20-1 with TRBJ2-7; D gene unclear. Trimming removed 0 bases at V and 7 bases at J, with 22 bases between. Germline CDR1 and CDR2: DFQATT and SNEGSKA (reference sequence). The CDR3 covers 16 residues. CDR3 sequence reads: CSARERRVLGPTEQYF. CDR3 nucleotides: TGCAGTGCTAGAGAGAGGCGCGTGTTAGGACCTACTGAGCAGTACTTC.

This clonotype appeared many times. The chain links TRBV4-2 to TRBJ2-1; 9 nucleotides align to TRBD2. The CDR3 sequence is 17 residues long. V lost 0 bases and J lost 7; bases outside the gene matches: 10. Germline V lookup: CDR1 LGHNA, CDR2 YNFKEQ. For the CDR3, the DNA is TGTGCCAGCAGCCAAGATCAAGTGACTAGCGGAGGGAATGAGCAGTTCTTC. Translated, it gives CASSQDQVTSGGNEQFF.

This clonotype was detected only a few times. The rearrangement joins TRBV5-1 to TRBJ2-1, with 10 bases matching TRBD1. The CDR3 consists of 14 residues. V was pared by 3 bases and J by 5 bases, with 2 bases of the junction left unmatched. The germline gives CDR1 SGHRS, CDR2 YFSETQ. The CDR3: CASSWTGGHNEQFF. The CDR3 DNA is TGCGCCAGCAGCTGGACAGGGGGACACAATGAGCAGTTCTTC.

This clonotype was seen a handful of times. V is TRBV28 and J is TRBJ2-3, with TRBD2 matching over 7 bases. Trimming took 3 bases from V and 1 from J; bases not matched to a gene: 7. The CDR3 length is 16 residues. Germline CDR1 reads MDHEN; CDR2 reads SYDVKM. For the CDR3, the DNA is TGTGCCAGCAGTTTCCTTGTACGGGAGGGCACAGATACGCAGTATTTT. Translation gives CASSFLVREGTDTQYF.

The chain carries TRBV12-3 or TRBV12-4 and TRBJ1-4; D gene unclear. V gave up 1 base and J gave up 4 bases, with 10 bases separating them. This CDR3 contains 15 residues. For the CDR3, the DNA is TGTGCCAGCAGTTTAGGAGCCAGGAATAATGAAAAACTGTTTTTT. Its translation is CASSLGARNNEKLFF.

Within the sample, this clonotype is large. CDR3 sequence: CSANRQGMGSPLHF. CDR3 coding DNA: TGCAGTGCTAATCGACAGGGGATGGGTTCACCCCTCCACTTT. The chain uses TRBV20-1 and TRBJ1-6; 8 positions match TRBD1. J gave up 9 bases and V 4 bases, and 8 bases lay outside the gene matches. Germline assignment: CDR1 DFQATT and CDR2 SNEGSKA (reference sequence). This CDR3 has 14 amino acids.

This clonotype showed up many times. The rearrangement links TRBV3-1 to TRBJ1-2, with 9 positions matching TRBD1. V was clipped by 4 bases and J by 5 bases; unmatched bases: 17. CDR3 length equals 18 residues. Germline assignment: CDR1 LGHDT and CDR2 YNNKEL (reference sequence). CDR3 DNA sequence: TGTGCCAGCAGCCCCCTTCCGGCACCGGGACAGGGAAGGTATGGCTACACCTTC. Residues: CASSPLPAPGQGRYGYTF.

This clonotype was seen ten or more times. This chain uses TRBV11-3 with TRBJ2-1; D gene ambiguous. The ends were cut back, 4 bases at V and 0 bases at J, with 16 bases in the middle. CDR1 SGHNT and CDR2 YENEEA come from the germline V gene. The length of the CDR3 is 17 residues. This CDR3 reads CASSSPTMASSYNEQFF. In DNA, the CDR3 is TGTGCCAGCAGCTCCCCCACCATGGCCAGCTCCTACAATGAGCAGTTCTTC.

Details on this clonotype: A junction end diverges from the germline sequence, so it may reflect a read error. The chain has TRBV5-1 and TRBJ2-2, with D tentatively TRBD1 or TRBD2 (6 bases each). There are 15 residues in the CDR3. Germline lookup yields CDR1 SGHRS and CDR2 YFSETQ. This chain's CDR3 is CASSFETGSTGGLFF. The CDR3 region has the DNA TGCGCCAGCAGTTTTGAAACAGGGAGCACCGGGGGGCTGTTTTTT.

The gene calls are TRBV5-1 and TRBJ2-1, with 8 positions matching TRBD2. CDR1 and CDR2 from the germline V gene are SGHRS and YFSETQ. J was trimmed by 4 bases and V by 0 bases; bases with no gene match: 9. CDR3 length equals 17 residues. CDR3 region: CASSLASGSIGYNEQFF. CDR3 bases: TGCGCCAGCAGCTTGGCCAGCGGGAGTATCGGGTACAATGAGCAGTTCTTC.

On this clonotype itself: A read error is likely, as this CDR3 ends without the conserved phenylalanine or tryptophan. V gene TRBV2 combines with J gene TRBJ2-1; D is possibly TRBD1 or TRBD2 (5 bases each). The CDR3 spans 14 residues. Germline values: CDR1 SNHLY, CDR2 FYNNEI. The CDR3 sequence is CAGRATDYVSEQFL. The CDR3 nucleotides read TGTGCCGGCAGGGCAACAGACTATGTGAGTGAGCAGTTCCTC.

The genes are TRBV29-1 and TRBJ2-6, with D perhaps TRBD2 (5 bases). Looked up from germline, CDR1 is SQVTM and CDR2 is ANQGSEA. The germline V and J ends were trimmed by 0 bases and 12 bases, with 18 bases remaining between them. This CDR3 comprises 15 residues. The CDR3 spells CSVEEWGATRSVLTF. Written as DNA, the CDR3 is TGCAGCGTTGAAGAATGGGGTGCTACTAGGTCCGTCCTGACTTTC.